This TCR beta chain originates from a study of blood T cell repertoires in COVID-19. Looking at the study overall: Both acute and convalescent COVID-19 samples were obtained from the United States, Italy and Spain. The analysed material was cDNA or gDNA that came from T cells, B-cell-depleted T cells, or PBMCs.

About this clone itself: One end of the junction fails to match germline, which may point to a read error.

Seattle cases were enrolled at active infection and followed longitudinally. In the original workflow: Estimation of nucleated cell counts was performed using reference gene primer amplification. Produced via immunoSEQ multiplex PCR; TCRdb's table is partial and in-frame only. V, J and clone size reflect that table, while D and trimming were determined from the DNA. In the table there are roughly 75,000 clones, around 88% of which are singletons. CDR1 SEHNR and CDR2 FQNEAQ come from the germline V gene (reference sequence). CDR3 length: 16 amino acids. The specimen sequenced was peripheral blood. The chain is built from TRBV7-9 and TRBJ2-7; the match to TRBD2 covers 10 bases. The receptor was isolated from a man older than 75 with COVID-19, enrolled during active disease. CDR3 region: CASSLWVSGRIYERYF. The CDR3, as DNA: TGTGCCAGCAGCTTATGGGTTAGCGGGAGGATCTACGAGCGGTACTTC.